These 7 T cell receptor beta chains share one sample of origin, sequenced in a study of CD8 T cells in Susac syndrome. RNA amounts of about 0.5 to 1 ug underwent reverse transcription with random hexamers. TCRdb redid the calling of the immunoSEQ multiplex PCR reads with MiXCR, one entry per CDR3 protein. The data contain about 140,000 distinct CDR3 sequences, about 95% of them singletons. The sequenced material came from CD4+ T cells from PBMCs. The receptors were sampled from a human donor with Susac syndrome.

This clonotype has a handful of counts. V usage is TRBV12-3 or TRBV12-4 and J usage is TRBJ1-2; D remains ambiguous. This CDR3 region has 13 residues. Trimming cost V 0 bases and J 5 bases, with 7 bases left between them. The CDR3 spells CASSLAAVYGYTF. The CDR3 coding sequence is TGTGCCAGCAGTTTAGCGGCAGTTTATGGCTACACCTTC.

The gene calls are TRBV5-1 and TRBJ2-7, with TRBD1 identical over 8 bases. J was trimmed by 3 bases and V by 5 bases; bases with no gene match: 4. CDR1 is SGHRS, CDR2 YFSETQ, per germline. This CDR3 region has 13 residues. The CDR3 bases are TGCGCCAGCAGACGGGGACAGGACTACGAGCAGTACTTC. Translating it yields CASRRGQDYEQYF.

This chain joins TRBV2 and TRBJ2-3; D not resolved. Trimming removed 0 bases from V and 0 bases from J, with 10 bases in between. The CDR3 has 16 amino acids. Germline CDR1 SNHLY, CDR2 FYNNEI. The CDR3 coding sequence is TGTGCCAGCAGTGAAGCTAGATCGGCTAGCACAGATACGCAGTATTTT. It translates to CASSEARSASTDTQYF.

The J gene is TRBJ2-1, the V gene TRBV6-5; D is undetermined. The ends were cut back, 6 bases at V and 3 bases at J, with 9 bases in the middle. The germline CDR1 and CDR2 sequences are MNHEY and SVGAGI. The CDR3 is 13 residues long. This CDR3 reads CASSPPGYNEQFF. DNA of the CDR3: TGTGCCAGCAGCCCCCCCGGCTACAATGAGCAGTTCTTC.

The chain couples TRBV18 to TRBJ2-5, with 14 bases identical to TRBD2. The CDR3 length is 15 residues. Germline values: CDR1 KGHSH, CDR2 LQKENI. The V gene end was trimmed by 5 bases and the J gene end by 5 bases; junction bases not matched to a gene: 4. In DNA form, the CDR3 reads TGTGCCAGCTCATCGGGACTAGCGGGAGTGGAGACCCAGTACTTC. Translated, it gives CASSSGLAGVETQYF.

The rearrangement uses TRBV29-1 and TRBJ1-1; unclear D gene. The CDR3 sequence is 14 residues long. V lost 5 bases and J lost 7, with 20 bases in between. The V gene's germline CDR1 is SQVTM and CDR2 ANQGSEA. The CDR3 loop is CSVRGILMKGEAFF. CDR3 bases: TGCAGCGTTCGCGGCATCCTCATGAAGGGTGAAGCTTTCTTT. Supplemented by reference TRBV29-1 and TRBJ1-1, the full variable domain reads SAVISQKPSRDICQRGTSLTIQCQVDSQVTMMFWYRQQPGQSLTLIATANQGSEATYESGFVIDKFPISRPNLTFSTLTVSNMSPEDSSIYLCSVRGILMKGEAFFGQGTRLTVV.

V is TRBV6-5 and J is TRBJ1-1, with a possible D match to TRBD1 (6 bases). V was trimmed by 0 bases and J by 0 bases, leaving 8 bases between them. Germline CDR1 reads MNHEY; CDR2 reads SVGAGI. The CDR3 is 15 residues long. The CDR3 bases are TGTGCCAGCAGTTACTCCGGGGGCATGAACACTGAAGCTTTCTTT. This sequence encodes CASSYSGGMNTEAFF.